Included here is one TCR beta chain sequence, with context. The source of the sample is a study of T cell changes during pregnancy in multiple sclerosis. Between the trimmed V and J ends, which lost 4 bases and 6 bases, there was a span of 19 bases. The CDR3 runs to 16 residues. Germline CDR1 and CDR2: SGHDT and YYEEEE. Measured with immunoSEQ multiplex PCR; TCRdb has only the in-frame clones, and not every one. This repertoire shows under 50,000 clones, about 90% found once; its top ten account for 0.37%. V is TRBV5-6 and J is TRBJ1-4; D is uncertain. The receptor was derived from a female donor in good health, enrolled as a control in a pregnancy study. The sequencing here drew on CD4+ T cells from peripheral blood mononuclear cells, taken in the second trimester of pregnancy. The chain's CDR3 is CASSAGVWSRDEKLFF. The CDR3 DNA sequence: TGTGCCAGCAGCGCCGGGGTGTGGTCGCGCGATGAAAAACTGTTTTTT.